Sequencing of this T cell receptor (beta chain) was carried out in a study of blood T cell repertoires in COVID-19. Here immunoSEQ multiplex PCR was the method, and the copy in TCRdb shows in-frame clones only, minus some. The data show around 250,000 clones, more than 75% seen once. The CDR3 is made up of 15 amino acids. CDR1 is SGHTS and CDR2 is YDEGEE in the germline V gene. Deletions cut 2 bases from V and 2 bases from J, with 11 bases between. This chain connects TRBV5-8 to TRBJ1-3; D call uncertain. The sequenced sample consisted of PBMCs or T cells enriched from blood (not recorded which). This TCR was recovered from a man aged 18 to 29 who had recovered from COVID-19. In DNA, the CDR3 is TGTGCCAGCAGCTTTCACCCCGGGACTGGAAACACCATATATTTT. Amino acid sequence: CASSFHPGTGNTIYF. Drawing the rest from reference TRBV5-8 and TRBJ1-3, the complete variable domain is EAGVTQSPTHLIKTRGQQATLRCSPISGHTSVYWYQQALGLGLQFLLWYDEGEERNRGNFPPRFSGRQFPNYSSELNVNALELEDSALYLCASSFHPGTGNTIYFGEGSWLTVV.